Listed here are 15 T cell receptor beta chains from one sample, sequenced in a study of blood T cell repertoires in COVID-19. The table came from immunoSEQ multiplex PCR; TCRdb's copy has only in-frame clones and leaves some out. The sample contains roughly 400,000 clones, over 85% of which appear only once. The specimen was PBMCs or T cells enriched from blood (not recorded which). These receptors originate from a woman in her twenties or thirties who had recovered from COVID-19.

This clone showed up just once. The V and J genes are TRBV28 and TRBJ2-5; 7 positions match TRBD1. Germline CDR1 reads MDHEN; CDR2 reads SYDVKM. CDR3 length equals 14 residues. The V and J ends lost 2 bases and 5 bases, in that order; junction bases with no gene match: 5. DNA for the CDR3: TGTGCCAGCAGTTTAAGAGGGGGCTGGGAGACCCAGTACTTC. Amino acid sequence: CASSLRGGWETQYF. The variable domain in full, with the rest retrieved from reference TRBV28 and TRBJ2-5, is DVKVTQSSRYLVKRTGEKVFLECVQDMDHENMFWYRQDPGLGLRLIYFSYDVKMKEKGDIPEGYSVSREKKERFSLILESASTNQTSMYLCASSLRGGWETQYFGPGTRLLVL.

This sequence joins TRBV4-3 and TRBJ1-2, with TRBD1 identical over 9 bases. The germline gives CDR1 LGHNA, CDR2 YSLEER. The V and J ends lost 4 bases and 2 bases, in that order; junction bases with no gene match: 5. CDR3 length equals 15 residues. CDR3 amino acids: CASSRLQGANYGYTF. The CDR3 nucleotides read TGCGCCAGCAGCCGCCTACAGGGGGCCAACTATGGCTACACCTTC.

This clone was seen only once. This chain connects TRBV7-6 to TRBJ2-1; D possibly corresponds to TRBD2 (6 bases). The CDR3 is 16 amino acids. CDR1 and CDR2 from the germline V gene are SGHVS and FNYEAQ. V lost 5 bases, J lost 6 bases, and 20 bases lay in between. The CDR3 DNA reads TGTGCCAGCAGCCCCCCGGGAGCCCTCCCCCGCAATGAGCAGTTCTTC. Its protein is CASSPPGALPRNEQFF. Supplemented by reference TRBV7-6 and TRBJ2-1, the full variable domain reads GAGVSQSPRYKVTKRGQDVALRCDPISGHVSLYWYRQALGQGPEFLTYFNYEAQQDKSGLPNDRFSAERPEGSISTLTIQRTEQRDSAMYRCASSPPGALPRNEQFFGPGTRLTVL.

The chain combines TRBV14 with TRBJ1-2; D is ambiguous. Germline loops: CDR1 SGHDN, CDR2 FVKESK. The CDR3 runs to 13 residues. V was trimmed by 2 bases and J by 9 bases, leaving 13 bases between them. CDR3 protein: CASSQTNRFRYTF. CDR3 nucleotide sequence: TGTGCCAGCAGCCAAACAAACCGTTTTCGCTACACCTTC.

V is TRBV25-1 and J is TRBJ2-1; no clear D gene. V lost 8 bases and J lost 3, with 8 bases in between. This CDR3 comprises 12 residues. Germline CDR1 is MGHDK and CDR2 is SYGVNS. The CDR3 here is CASSTIYNEQFF. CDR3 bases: TGTGCCAGCTCAACAATCTACAATGAGCAGTTCTTC.

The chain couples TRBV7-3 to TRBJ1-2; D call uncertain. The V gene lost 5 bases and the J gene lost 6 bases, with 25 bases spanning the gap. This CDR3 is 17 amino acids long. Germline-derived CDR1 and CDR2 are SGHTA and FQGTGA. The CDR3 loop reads CASSPHDRGPLLNGYTF. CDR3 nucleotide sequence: TGTGCCAGCAGCCCCCATGATCGGGGTCCCTTATTGAATGGCTACACCTTC.

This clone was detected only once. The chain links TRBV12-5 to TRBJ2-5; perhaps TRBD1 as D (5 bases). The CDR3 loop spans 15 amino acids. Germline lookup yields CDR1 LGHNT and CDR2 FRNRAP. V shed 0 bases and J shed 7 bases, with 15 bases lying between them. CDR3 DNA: TGTGCTAGTGGTTTGGTGTGGGGCGCCGTTGGGACCCAGTACTTC. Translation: CASGLVWGAVGTQYF.

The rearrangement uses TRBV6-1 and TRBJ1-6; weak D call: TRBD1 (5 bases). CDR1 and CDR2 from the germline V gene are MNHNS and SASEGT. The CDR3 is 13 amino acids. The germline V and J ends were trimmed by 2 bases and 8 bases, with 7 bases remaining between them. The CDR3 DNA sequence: TGTGCCAGCAGTGAACAGGGTGATTCACCCCTCCACTTT. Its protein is CASSEQGDSPLHF.

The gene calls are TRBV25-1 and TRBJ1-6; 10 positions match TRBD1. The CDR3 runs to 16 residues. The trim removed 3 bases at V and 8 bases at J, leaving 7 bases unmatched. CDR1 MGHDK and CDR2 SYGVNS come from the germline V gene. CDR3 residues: CASSDDRGLQDSPLHF. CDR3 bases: TGTGCCAGCAGTGACGACAGGGGGCTGCAGGATTCACCCCTCCACTTT.

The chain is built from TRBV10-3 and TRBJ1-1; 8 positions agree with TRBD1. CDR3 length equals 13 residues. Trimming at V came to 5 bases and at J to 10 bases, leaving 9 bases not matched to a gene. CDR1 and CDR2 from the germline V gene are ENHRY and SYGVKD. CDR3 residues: CAISKGQESGAFF. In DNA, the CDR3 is TGTGCCATCAGTAAGGGACAGGAGAGCGGAGCTTTCTTT.

This CDR3 reads CASSVAFGQVGTGELFF. For the CDR3, the DNA is TGTGCCAGCAGCGTAGCCTTCGGACAGGTGGGCACCGGGGAGCTGTTTTTT. The chain couples TRBV9 to TRBJ2-2; 7 nucleotides agree with TRBD1. This CDR3 spans 17 amino acids. Germline CDR1 is SGDLS and CDR2 is YYNGEE. The V and J ends lost 0 bases and 4 bases, in that order; junction bases with no gene match: 9.

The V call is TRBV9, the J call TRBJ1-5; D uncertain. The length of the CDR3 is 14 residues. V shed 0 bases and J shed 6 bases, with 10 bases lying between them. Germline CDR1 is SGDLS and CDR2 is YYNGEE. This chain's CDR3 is CASSVVPFGQPQHF. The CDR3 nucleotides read TGTGCCAGCAGCGTAGTCCCTTTCGGTCAGCCCCAGCATTTT.

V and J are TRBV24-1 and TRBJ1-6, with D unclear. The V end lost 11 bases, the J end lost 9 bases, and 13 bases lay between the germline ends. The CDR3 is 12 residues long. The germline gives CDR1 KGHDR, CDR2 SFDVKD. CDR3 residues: CAIAEDPSPLHF. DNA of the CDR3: TGTGCCATCGCGGAGGACCCTTCACCCCTCCACTTT.

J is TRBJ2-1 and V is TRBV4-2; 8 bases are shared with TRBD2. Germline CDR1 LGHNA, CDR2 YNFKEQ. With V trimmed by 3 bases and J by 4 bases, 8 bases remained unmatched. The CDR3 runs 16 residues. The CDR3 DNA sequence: TGTGCCAGCAGCCAGACAATAGCGGGGAATTACAATGAGCAGTTCTTC. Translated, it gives CASSQTIAGNYNEQFF.

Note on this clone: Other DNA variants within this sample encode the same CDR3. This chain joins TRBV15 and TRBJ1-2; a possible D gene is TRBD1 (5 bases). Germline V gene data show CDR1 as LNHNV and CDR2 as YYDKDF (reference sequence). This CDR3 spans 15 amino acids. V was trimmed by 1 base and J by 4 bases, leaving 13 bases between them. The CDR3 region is CATSRGGGAGYGYTF. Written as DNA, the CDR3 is TGTGCCACCAGCAGAGGAGGAGGGGCAGGCTATGGCTACACCTTC.